What follows are 12 T cell receptor beta chains derived from one specimen sequenced in a study of OX40 agonist ivuxolimab in advanced cancers. Using immunoSEQ multiplex PCR, the repertoire was profiled, and TCRdb retains in-frame clones only, with some absent. This repertoire shows around 85,000 clones, 91% found once; its top ten account for under 2%. Sequences were derived from CD4+ or CD8+ T cells sorted from blood, sampled in a trial of the OX40 agonist ivuxolimab. These receptors were taken from an adult with an advanced solid tumor such as melanoma, head and neck, liver or kidney cancer.

The chain is built from TRBV5-4 and TRBJ2-1; D might be TRBD2 (6 bases). The CDR3 consists of 15 residues. Germline values: CDR1 SGHNT, CDR2 YYREEE (reference sequence). The V and J ends lost 2 bases and 10 bases respectively, with 19 bases between them. The CDR3 reads CASSFSGRDVGEQFF. Written as DNA, the CDR3 is TGTGCCAGCAGCTTCTCGGGGCGGGATGTCGGAGAGCAGTTCTTC.

V and J are TRBV19 and TRBJ2-7; maybe TRBD2 (5 bases). The CDR3 loop spans 14 amino acids. V lost 8 bases and J 2 bases, leaving 16 bases between the germline ends. CDR1 and CDR2 from the germline V gene are LNHDA and SQIVND (reference sequence). The CDR3 region has the DNA TGTGCCAGTGCTAGTGGACTCGGACCCTACGAGCAGTACTTC. Protein product: CASASGLGPYEQYF.

This chain links TRBV7-2 with TRBJ2-7; 10 nucleotides align to TRBD2. V was clipped by 5 bases and J by 5 bases; unmatched bases: 6. This CDR3 is built from 14 residues. Germline CDR1 reads SGHTA; CDR2 reads FQGNSA. CDR3 sequence: CASSTSGNVNEQYF. The CDR3 DNA is TGTGCCAGCAGCACTAGCGGGAACGTCAACGAGCAGTACTTC.

This clone appeared once. The V gene is TRBV28, the J gene TRBJ1-2; a weak D match, TRBD1 (5 bases). Trimming pared 4 bases from V and 2 bases from J, leaving 8 bases between. Germline CDR1 reads MDHEN; CDR2 reads SYDVKM. The CDR3 spans 13 residues. The CDR3 is CASSSTENYGYTF. As DNA, the CDR3 is TGTGCCAGCAGTTCGACAGAGAACTATGGCTACACCTTC.

The CDR3 coding sequence is TGTGCCAGCAGTTACTCAAGGGGGTTTGAAAAACTGTTTTTT. It is translated as CASSYSRGFEKLFF. V and J are TRBV6-5 and TRBJ1-4; a weak D match, TRBD1 (6 bases). CDR3 size: 14 residues. The V gene's germline CDR1 is MNHEY and CDR2 SVGAGI. V dropped 0 bases and J dropped 7 bases, with 9 bases sitting between them.

The J gene is TRBJ1-1, the V gene TRBV28, with unresolved D. Trimming shortened V by 6 bases and J by 8 bases, and 25 bases separated the two germline ends. In germline, CDR1 is MDHEN, CDR2 SYDVKM. The CDR3 consists of 16 residues. The CDR3 nucleotides are TGTGCCAGCAGGGGTTCCATGGGTTCCCCACTCCCGGAAGCTTTCTTT. Protein product: CASRGSMGSPLPEAFF.

This rearrangement joins TRBV7-2 to TRBJ2-2; D uncertain. The length of the CDR3 is 13 residues. Per germline, CDR1 SGHTA and CDR2 FQGNSA. Trimming pared 4 bases from V and 6 bases from J, leaving 9 bases between. The CDR3 loop is CASSSPNAGELFF. The CDR3 DNA follows: TGTGCCAGCAGCTCGCCCAATGCCGGGGAGCTGTTTTTT.

The chain joins TRBV7-9 to TRBJ2-7; TRBD2 matches 8 bases. There are 16 residues in the CDR3. Losses at the gene ends were 7 bases for V and 7 bases for J; bases not matched to a gene: 18. CDR1 SEHNR and CDR2 FQNEAQ come from the germline V gene (reference sequence). The CDR3 DNA reads as TGTGCCAGCACCCCCGCCCTTACTAGCGGATTAGGGGAGCAGTACTTC. Protein sequence: CASTPALTSGLGEQYF. The variable domain in full, completed from reference TRBV7-9 and TRBJ2-7, reads DTGVSQNPRHKITKRGQNVTFRCDPISEHNRLYWYRQTLGQGPEFLTYFQNEAQLEKSRLLSDRFSAERPKGSFSTLEIQRTEQGDSAMYLCASTPALTSGLGEQYFGPGTRLTVT.

This chain uses TRBV4-1 with TRBJ1-5; a possible D gene is TRBD1 (6 bases). Germline assignment: CDR1 MGHRA and CDR2 YSYEKL. V was trimmed by 3 bases and J by 3 bases, leaving 12 bases between them. CDR3 length equals 15 residues. CDR3: CASSHAGAFNQPQHF. The CDR3 bases are TGCGCCAGCAGCCACGCAGGGGCCTTCAATCAGCCCCAGCATTTT.

This chain uses TRBV14 with TRBJ1-1; the D gene is possibly TRBD1 (5 bases). V dropped 5 bases and J dropped 5 bases, with 15 bases sitting between them. This CDR3 has 14 residues. CDR1 SGHDN and CDR2 FVKESK come from the germline V gene. CDR3 coding DNA: TGTGCCAGCAGCTTAGGGACGGTTGGGACTGAAGCTTTCTTT. It translates to CASSLGTVGTEAFF.

V is TRBV28 and J is TRBJ2-1, with 9 bases that match TRBD1. Germline V gene data show CDR1 as MDHEN and CDR2 as SYDVKM. The CDR3 extends over 14 amino acids. V shed 6 bases, J shed 6 bases, and the junction held 6 bases outside the gene matches. The CDR3 is CASSPGQGPNEQFF. The CDR3 DNA is TGTGCCAGCAGCCCGGGACAGGGACCCAATGAGCAGTTCTTC.

The J gene is TRBJ2-7, the V gene TRBV19; D is undetermined. With 4 bases removed from V and 3 bases from J, the gap between germline ends came to 7 bases. Germline V gene lookup returns CDR1 LNHDA and CDR2 SQIVND (reference sequence). The CDR3 runs 12 residues. CDR3 DNA sequence: TGTGCCAGTAGTAATGGGATCTACGAGCAGTACTTC. Protein product: CASSNGIYEQYF.